This T cell receptor (beta chain) originates from a study of vaccination effects on CD4 cells after COVID-19. As for the study in general: For each well, 1.9 million or so PBMC were cultured with 8 to 10 IU/ml IL-2 and roughly 10 ug/ml peptides.

Sequencing used immunoSEQ multiplex PCR; TCRdb keeps in-frame clones, though not all of them. The sample carries about 37,000 clones, under 85% recorded once. Germline CDR1 SGHKS, CDR2 YYEKEE (reference sequence). The V end lost 4 bases, the J end lost 6 bases, and 16 bases lay between the germline ends. This CDR3 spans 14 amino acids. In its sample, this clone was seen a few times. The target antigen is unknown. An approximately nine-day culture period preceded the isolation of CD4+ T cells. This specimen was CD4+ T cells from PBMCs cultured without peptide, taken before COVID-19 vaccination. The rearrangement links TRBV5-5 to TRBJ1-2, with TRBD1 as a possible D gene (5 bases). This clonotype originated in a human donor who received a COVID-19 vaccine. The CDR3 loop is CASSPEAGPNGYTF. The CDR3 DNA is TGTGCCAGCAGCCCCGAGGCAGGGCCTAATGGCTACACCTTC.